This TCR beta chain comes out of a study of blood T cells in healthy people across ages (dated by TCRdb to the mid-2010s). At the level of the whole study: In model experiments, template switching captured about one uniquely barcoded TCR beta cDNA molecule for every two T cells. For two donors (one aged 18 to 30 and one aged 80 or older), the study analyzed two additional independent replicas of 1 million unique cDNA reads from the same blood draw. The donors were divided into four age groups: young (average about 16 years), middle-aged (about 39), aged (approximately 62) and long-lived (roughly 82). Using deep sequencing normalized with unique cDNA molecular identifiers, the study measured how TCR beta repertoire diversity changes with age.

What the study reported, not specific to this receptor: A strong correlation was found between observed TCR beta diversity and the percentage of naive T cells measured by flow cytometry. Observed TCR beta diversity per million T cells fell roughly linearly with age, and a significant reduction was already apparent by age around 40. Donor CMV infection status was unknown, potentially confounding age-related changes in expanded clonotypes. Estimates of total diversity from one million sequenced T cells were regarded as lower bounds and underestimates. Compared with the aged group, more naive CD4+ T cells, fewer expanded clones and increased TCR diversity were shown by the long-lived group, suggesting age selection. Because profiling used bulk unsorted PBMCs, naive and antigen-experienced compartments could not be compared conclusively.

The approximately 39 donors, aged about 6 to 100 years, were systemically healthy Caucasian individuals from Russia. Around 9.8 milliliters of peripheral blood were collected from each donor into EDTA-treated Vacutainer tubes. PBMCs were isolated by Ficoll-Paque density-gradient centrifugation, with at least 6 million obtained per sample. Trizol reagent was used to extract total RNA from the PBMCs, yielding at least 6 micrograms per sample. For every donor, flow cytometry on a PBMC aliquot measured the percentage of naive CD45RAhigh/CD27high T cells. As for this clonotype: The specificity of this receptor is unknown. Base qualities were left out, and no much larger clone turns up one base away.

Library generation was performed with 5' RACE. Data came from an Illumina HiSeq 2500. A second roughly 6 to 12 cycle PCR used a sample-barcoded 5' primer and a J-beta primer mix. A unique molecular identifier was introduced onto each TCR beta cDNA molecule by a template-switch 5' adaptor carrying 12 random nucleotides. At least 2.5 million CDR3-containing paired-end reads were obtained from each sample. First-strand cDNA was synthesized from all RNA with the Mint cDNA synthesis kit, primed by a TRBC-specific oligonucleotide. After uracil-DNA glycosylase treatment, a first 18-cycle PCR used universal primers M1SS and BC2_uni_R on all cDNA. In the original analysis: For normalization, 1 million high-quality reads, each with a distinct molecular identifier, were randomly selected from each sample. Instead of being binned into consensus sequences, reads with shared molecular identifiers were discarded. MiTCR, with a Q25 quality threshold and the strictest error-elimination algorithm, was used for CDR3 identification, clonotype clustering and error correction. A nonparametric unseen species model using Euler transformation provided a lower-bound estimate of total TCR beta diversity. TCRdb reworked the public reads: Q25 trimming with fastp, MiXCR clone assembly, productive beta chains retained. Identical CDR3 protein sequences are pooled into one entry, listed with their most common genes and DNA. TCRdb's processing, not the authors' own work, is the source of the V and J calls. Present in this sample are around 1,000,000 distinct CDR3 sequences, less than 25% of which were seen just once. The ten largest clones take up about 0.72% of the sample.

CDR1 and CDR2 (MGHRA, YSYEKL) derive from the germline V gene. The CDR3 spans 14 residues, from the cysteine through the phenylalanine. Of the read, only the CDR3 DNA is kept; its 42 bases are in frame from base 1. Trimming takes 4 bases from V and 6 bases from J, and the germline ends sit 14 bases apart. This sample was shared with a second study, whose subject was T cells of mothers and their children. Looking at the second paper: Nine systemically healthy Caucasian individuals, comprising three mothers and their six children, were included as donors. cDNA synthesis used all of the extracted RNA, with 1.5 ug of RNA in each 15 ul reaction. In the second PCR, sample barcodes and 2-4 random nucleotides were introduced via the M1S primer. Over 8.5 million TCR beta CDR3 reads were obtained for each mother, and about 3 million reads were obtained for each child. In both related and unrelated pairs, thymic selection shapes the output of TCR recombination in a similar way, with inherited differences having only a minor effect. Related mother-child pairs always showed normalized repertoire overlap that was slightly higher than in unrelated mother-child pairs, though the difference was never significant. With a sensitivity of about 100 clones per million clonotypes, no persistent microchimeric T cell clones were detected. In the study, deep NGS was used to compare the TCR beta repertoires of mothers and children, and features distinguishing related mother-child pairs from unrelated individuals were sought. On average, the children were about 10 +/- 4 years old, while the mothers were roughly 36 +/- 4 years old. After adapter ligation was performed with NEBNext reagents, the libraries were sequenced on an Illumina HiSeq 2000 with 100+100 nt paired-end reads. To prevent cross-contamination, the mother and child libraries were prepared a month apart and were sequenced in separate runs. Between roughly 450,000 and 2,200,000 distinct TCR beta clonotypes were identified per donor. Naive TCR beta clonotypes were estimated from low-frequency clonotypes matched to each donor's FACS-determined naive share, without sorting.

The chain joins TRBV4-1 to TRBJ2-3, with an unclear D gene assignment. Input material: blood. This receptor was taken from a girl aged 2-10 years in good health. The bases read TGCGCCAGCAGCCTTACAGATTTGGGGGATACGCAGTATTTT. Its protein product is CASSLTDLGDTQYF.